The rows below give T cell receptor beta chains drawn from one sample of a study of neurological immune-mediated disorders. TCRdb reanalysed the 5' RACE reads using MiXCR and keeps one entry per CDR3 protein. The sample consists of 55,000 to 65,000 distinct CDR3 sequences, 3.5% to 4.5% of them appearing once. Sample: PBMCs. The receptors shown here come from a woman in her forties or fifties with multiple sclerosis. Each CDR3 is given with its conserved first and last residue. A D gene is named only where the DNA matches it firmly. Expanded clones get a size class; other rows say once, few or many, or leave the size out.

d_call: -
cdr3_length: 14
j_call: TRBJ1-1
v_call: TRBV12-3/TRBV12-4
clone_size: many
cdr3_nt: TGTGCCAGCAGCCCTCGGGGAGGGCACACTGAAGCTTTCTTT
cdr3_aa: CASSPRGGHTEAFF

d_call: -
cdr3_length: 11
j_call: TRBJ1-3
v_call: TRBV3-1
clone_size: many
cdr3_nt: TGTGCCAGCAGCGAAGTGGACACCATATATTTT
cdr3_aa: CASSEVDTIYF

d_call: TRBD2
cdr3_length: 13
j_call: TRBJ2-3
v_call: TRBV20-1
clone_size: many
cdr3_nt: TGCAGTGCTAAACTAGCGGGCACAGATACGCAGTATTTT
cdr3_aa: CSAKLAGTDTQYF

d_call: -
cdr3_length: 20
j_call: TRBJ1-5
v_call: TRBV7-8
clone_size: many
cdr3_nt: TGTGCCAGCAGCCAAACGATTGGGTCAGGGAGTAGACATAGCAATCAGCCCCAGCATTTT
cdr3_aa: CASSQTIGSGSRHSNQPQHF

d_call: -
cdr3_length: 15
j_call: TRBJ2-2
v_call: TRBV5-1
clone_size: many
cdr3_nt: TGCGCCAGCAGCTTGGCCGAGGGGCTTACCGGGGAGCTGTTTTTT
cdr3_aa: CASSLAEGLTGELFF

d_call: TRBD1
cdr3_length: 14
j_call: TRBJ2-2
v_call: TRBV12-3/TRBV12-4
clone_size: many
cdr3_nt: TGTGCCAGCAGCATACAGGGGATCCCCGGGGAGCTGTTTTTT
cdr3_aa: CASSIQGIPGELFF

d_call: -
cdr3_length: 15
j_call: TRBJ2-7
v_call: TRBV7-2
clone_size: many
cdr3_nt: TGTGCCAGCAGCTTAGCGGGGGCTCCTGCCTACGAGCAGTACTTC
cdr3_aa: CASSLAGAPAYEQYF

d_call: -
cdr3_length: 14
j_call: TRBJ2-3
v_call: TRBV12-3/TRBV12-4
clone_size: many
cdr3_nt: TGTGCCAGTGGGGGGCGGGGATACACAGATACGCAGTATTTT
cdr3_aa: CASGGRGYTDTQYF

d_call: -
cdr3_length: 15
j_call: TRBJ1-4
v_call: TRBV7-2
clone_size: few
cdr3_nt: TGTGCCAGCAACCCGGGCGGGAGGGGTGATGAAAAACTGTTTTTT
cdr3_aa: CASNPGGRGDEKLFF

d_call: -
cdr3_length: 14
j_call: TRBJ2-1
v_call: TRBV12-3/TRBV12-4
clone_size: many
cdr3_nt: TGTGCCAGCAGTTTCGCCCACGCTTTGGATGAGCAGTTCTTC
cdr3_aa: CASSFAHALDEQFF

d_call: TRBD1
cdr3_length: 13
j_call: TRBJ1-2
v_call: TRBV29-1
clone_size: -
cdr3_nt: TGCAGCGTTGTCAAACAGGGGATTGGTGGCTACACCTTC
cdr3_aa: CSVVKQGIGGYTF

d_call: -
cdr3_length: 13
j_call: TRBJ1-1
v_call: TRBV7-3
clone_size: many
cdr3_nt: TGTGCCAGCAGCTTAACGGCGGTCACTGAAGCTTTCTTT
cdr3_aa: CASSLTAVTEAFF

d_call: -
cdr3_length: 14
j_call: TRBJ2-3
v_call: TRBV20-1
clone_size: many
cdr3_nt: TGCAGTGCGCCCAGAAGACTTGAAACGGATACGCAGTATTTT
cdr3_aa: CSAPRRLETDTQYF

d_call: -
cdr3_length: 14
j_call: TRBJ2-1
v_call: TRBV29-1
clone_size: many
cdr3_nt: TGCAGCGTTCTTGACGGCGGGCTTTACAATGAGCAGTTCTTC
cdr3_aa: CSVLDGGLYNEQFF

d_call: -
cdr3_length: 15
j_call: TRBJ1-6
v_call: TRBV20-1
clone_size: many
cdr3_nt: TGCAGTGCTAGGGAGGTGTTCGCGGATAATTCACCCCTCCACTTT
cdr3_aa: CSAREVFADNSPLHF

d_call: TRBD2
cdr3_length: 17
j_call: TRBJ2-1
v_call: TRBV10-3
clone_size: -
cdr3_nt: TGTGCCATCAGTGGACGGACTAGCGGGACTATGTACAATGAGCAGTTCTTC
cdr3_aa: CAISGRTSGTMYNEQFF

d_call: -
cdr3_length: 15
j_call: TRBJ2-3
v_call: TRBV7-2
clone_size: many
cdr3_nt: TGTGCCAGCAGCTTAGGTTATGCTAGCACAGATACGCAGTATTTT
cdr3_aa: CASSLGYASTDTQYF

d_call: TRBD2
cdr3_length: 15
j_call: TRBJ2-7
v_call: TRBV5-1
clone_size: many
cdr3_nt: TGCGCCAGCAGCTTGGCGGGGGGGATGACCTACGAGCAGTACTTC
cdr3_aa: CASSLAGGMTYEQYF

d_call: TRBD2
cdr3_length: 16
j_call: TRBJ2-1
v_call: TRBV6-6
clone_size: many
cdr3_nt: TGTGCCAGCAGTTCCACCCGAGCGGGAGACTACAATGAGCAGTTCTTC
cdr3_aa: CASSSTRAGDYNEQFF

d_call: -
cdr3_length: 13
j_call: TRBJ2-7
v_call: TRBV3-1
clone_size: many
cdr3_nt: TGTGCCAGCAGCCAAGGGCTGGGTTCCGAGCAGTACTTC
cdr3_aa: CASSQGLGSEQYF

d_call: -
cdr3_length: 14
j_call: TRBJ1-1
v_call: TRBV5-1
clone_size: many
cdr3_nt: TGCGCCAGCAGCTTGGTCCCGAGGAACACTGAAGCTTTCTTT
cdr3_aa: CASSLVPRNTEAFF

d_call: TRBD1
cdr3_length: 15
j_call: TRBJ1-5
v_call: TRBV24-1
clone_size: many
cdr3_nt: TGTGCCACCAGTGATTCTTCCACAGGGGCGCAGCCCCAGCATTTT
cdr3_aa: CATSDSSTGAQPQHF

d_call: -
cdr3_length: 15
j_call: TRBJ1-2
v_call: TRBV7-9
clone_size: few
cdr3_nt: TGTGCCAGCAGGGAACCTGAGGTGGGGGCGAGTGGCTACACCTTC
cdr3_aa: CASREPEVGASGYTF

d_call: TRBD2
cdr3_length: 15
j_call: TRBJ2-1
v_call: TRBV6-5
clone_size: few
cdr3_nt: TGTGCCAGCAGTCGACTAGCGGGCGGCTTTAATGAGCAGTTCTTC
cdr3_aa: CASSRLAGGFNEQFF

d_call: -
cdr3_length: 11
j_call: TRBJ2-4
v_call: TRBV15
clone_size: many
cdr3_nt: TGTGCCACCAGCGGAGAAAACATTCAGTACTTC
cdr3_aa: CATSGENIQYF

d_call: -
cdr3_length: 15
j_call: TRBJ1-2
v_call: TRBV4-3
clone_size: many
cdr3_nt: TGCGCCAGCAGCCAAGATCCCGCTCCTGCCTATGGCTACACCTTC
cdr3_aa: CASSQDPAPAYGYTF

d_call: TRBD2
cdr3_length: 15
j_call: TRBJ2-1
v_call: TRBV7-6
clone_size: many
cdr3_nt: TGTGCCAGCAGCGCCAGCGGGGTATCCTACAATGAGCAGTTCTTC
cdr3_aa: CASSASGVSYNEQFF

d_call: -
cdr3_length: 15
j_call: TRBJ1-2
v_call: TRBV4-3
clone_size: many
cdr3_nt: TGCGCCAGCAGTCAGGCGACGGATCCGAACTATGGCTACACCTTC
cdr3_aa: CASSQATDPNYGYTF

d_call: -
cdr3_length: 11
j_call: TRBJ1-1
v_call: TRBV4-2
clone_size: medium-sized
cdr3_nt: TGTGCCAGCAGCCAAGGTTCGCCGGCTTTCTTT
cdr3_aa: CASSQGSPAFF

d_call: TRBD1
cdr3_length: 16
j_call: TRBJ2-1
v_call: TRBV5-1
clone_size: many
cdr3_nt: TGCGCCAGCAGCTTGGGGAACAGGGGCTCCTACAATGAGCAGTTCTTC
cdr3_aa: CASSLGNRGSYNEQFF

d_call: -
cdr3_length: 14
j_call: TRBJ1-6
v_call: TRBV10-3
clone_size: many
cdr3_nt: TGTGCCACGGGCGGCGGAACCGATAATTCACCCCTCCACTTT
cdr3_aa: CATGGGTDNSPLHF

d_call: TRBD2
cdr3_length: 15
j_call: TRBJ2-1
v_call: TRBV5-1
clone_size: many
cdr3_nt: TGCGCCAGCAGTCCAACTAGCGGGGTATACAATGAGCAGTTCTTC
cdr3_aa: CASSPTSGVYNEQFF

d_call: -
cdr3_length: 13
j_call: TRBJ1-1
v_call: TRBV12-3/TRBV12-4
clone_size: many
cdr3_nt: TGTGCCAGCAGTTTAGCGCGCCAGGGTGAAGCTTTCTTT
cdr3_aa: CASSLARQGEAFF

d_call: -
cdr3_length: 14
j_call: TRBJ1-2
v_call: TRBV3-1
clone_size: many
cdr3_nt: TGTGCCAGCAGCCAAGAGGACAGAGTAGGCGGCTACACCTTC
cdr3_aa: CASSQEDRVGGYTF

d_call: TRBD2
cdr3_length: 16
j_call: TRBJ2-2
v_call: TRBV9
clone_size: many
cdr3_nt: TGTGCCAGCAGCGGAGGACTAGCGGGGTTCACCGGGGAGCTGTTTTTT
cdr3_aa: CASSGGLAGFTGELFF

d_call: -
cdr3_length: 15
j_call: TRBJ1-2
v_call: TRBV4-3
clone_size: many
cdr3_nt: TGCGCCAGCAGCCAAGATAAGGTGGTCTCCTATGGCTACACCTTC
cdr3_aa: CASSQDKVVSYGYTF

d_call: -
cdr3_length: 16
j_call: TRBJ1-1
v_call: TRBV5-1
clone_size: -
cdr3_nt: TGCGCCAGCAGCTGGACAGCTCTCTTTATGAACACTGAAGCTTTCTTT
cdr3_aa: CASSWTALFMNTEAFF

d_call: -
cdr3_length: 13
j_call: TRBJ1-2
v_call: TRBV7-2
clone_size: many
cdr3_nt: TGTGCCAGCAGCCAGGACAGCCTCTATGGCTACACCTTC
cdr3_aa: CASSQDSLYGYTF

d_call: -
cdr3_length: 14
j_call: TRBJ1-1
v_call: TRBV18
clone_size: many
cdr3_nt: TGTGCCAGCTCACAGGGGGGATCGGTCACTGAAGCTTTCTTT
cdr3_aa: CASSQGGSVTEAFF

d_call: -
cdr3_length: 14
j_call: TRBJ1-5
v_call: TRBV5-1
clone_size: many
cdr3_nt: TGCGCCAGCAGCTTGGGGGGTCGGGCTCAGCCCCAGCATTTT
cdr3_aa: CASSLGGRAQPQHF

d_call: TRBD1
cdr3_length: 14
j_call: TRBJ2-1
v_call: TRBV20-1
clone_size: many
cdr3_nt: TGCAGTGCAGACTGGGACAGGAAGTACAATGAGCAGTTCTTC
cdr3_aa: CSADWDRKYNEQFF

d_call: -
cdr3_length: 11
j_call: TRBJ2-1
v_call: TRBV25-1
clone_size: -
cdr3_nt: TGTGCCAGCAGTGGGTACAATGAGCAGTTCTTC
cdr3_aa: CASSGYNEQFF

d_call: -
cdr3_length: 13
j_call: TRBJ1-5
v_call: TRBV20-1
clone_size: few
cdr3_nt: TGCAGTGCTAGTTTAGGGTCCAATCAGCCCCAGAATTTT
cdr3_aa: CSASLGSNQPQNF

d_call: TRBD2
cdr3_length: 17
j_call: TRBJ2-7
v_call: TRBV7-2
clone_size: many
cdr3_nt: TGTGCCAGCAGCTTAGACCGTATGGCGGGGGGGGCCTACGAGCAGTACTTC
cdr3_aa: CASSLDRMAGGAYEQYF

d_call: -
cdr3_length: 13
j_call: TRBJ1-5
v_call: TRBV12-3/TRBV12-4
clone_size: many
cdr3_nt: TGTGCCAGCAGTTACAGTAGCAATCAGCCCCAGCATTTT
cdr3_aa: CASSYSSNQPQHF

d_call: -
cdr3_length: 16
j_call: TRBJ1-5
v_call: TRBV6-5
clone_size: many
cdr3_nt: TGTGCCAGCAGGCAGAATTATGGGGCAACGGCTCAGCCCCAGCATTTT
cdr3_aa: CASRQNYGATAQPQHF

d_call: -
cdr3_length: 15
j_call: TRBJ1-6
v_call: TRBV6-6
clone_size: -
cdr3_nt: TGTGCCAGCAGCTCCCAGTCGTCTTATAATTCACCCCTCCACTTT
cdr3_aa: CASSSQSSYNSPLHF

d_call: -
cdr3_length: 13
j_call: TRBJ2-3
v_call: TRBV15
clone_size: many
cdr3_nt: TGTGCCACCAGCCCCCGCTTTCTAGATACGCAGTATTTT
cdr3_aa: CATSPRFLDTQYF

d_call: -
cdr3_length: 15
j_call: TRBJ2-1
v_call: TRBV20-1
clone_size: many
cdr3_nt: TGCAGTGCCGTTAGTCTTATGGGGGAGAGGGGTGAGCAGTTCTTC
cdr3_aa: CSAVSLMGERGEQFF